What follows is one T cell receptor beta chain and its context. These data come from a study of blood T cell repertoires in COVID-19. At the level of the study: Researchers got acute and convalescent COVID-19 samples from the United States, Italy and Spain. PBMCs, B-cell-depleted T cells, or T cells were the source of the cDNA or gDNA that made up the material.

The repertoire was sequenced with immunoSEQ multiplex PCR; TCRdb's copy has only in-frame clones and lacks some. Of approximately 200,000 clones listed, 70% to 90% are singletons. This TCR derives from a human donor with active or convalescent COVID-19. The donor label of this sample is uncertain. Sequencing input: peripheral blood.

The CDR3 loop is CASSIPQGSGGDNEQFF. The CDR3, as DNA: TGTGCCAGTAGTATCCCCCAGGGTAGCGGGGGGGACAATGAGCAGTTCTTC. J is TRBJ2-1 and V is TRBV19; TRBD2 matches at 11 bases. The germline gives CDR1 LNHDA, CDR2 SQIVND (reference sequence). V trimming: 3 bases; J trimming: 5 bases; junction bases outside the gene matches: 9. The CDR3 has 17 amino acids.